This T cell receptor (beta chain) stems from a study of identical twins. TCRdb re-called the 5' RACE reads through MiXCR, storing one row per CDR3 protein. The table lists 500,000 or so distinct CDR3 sequences, more than 13% of them singletons. The ends lost 5 bases at V and 1 base at J; junction bases unmatched: 8. This CDR3 is 18 amino acids long. Germline CDR1 SGHAT, CDR2 FQDESV (reference sequence). Notes on the study in general: There is a chance that invariant MAIT and iNKT cells partially muddied zero-insertion analyses.

Worth noting for this clonotype: Its target is not known.

The sample was also linked to a second study, of yellow fever vaccine responses in identical twins.

What was sequenced was CD4+ T cells sorted from blood. The source is a woman between 18 and 29 years old in good health. This chain links TRBV11-1 with TRBJ2-5; TRBD2 matches 15 bases. CDR3: CASSTGLAGGSVQETQYF. CDR3 nucleotides: TGTGCCAGCAGCACCGGACTAGCGGGAGGGTCAGTCCAAGAGACCCAGTACTTC.